A single sample is the source of the 7 T cell receptor beta chains below, sequenced in a study of post-analysis software for immune sequencing data. Study results and limitations: Comparison of patients with controls showed 5 or 6 TRBV segments more frequent in patients, TRBV5-6, TRBV5-1 and TRBV20-1 among them.

Their specific antigens are unknown. Unique molecular identifiers featured in each of the TCR beta cDNA libraries. TCRdb used MiXCR to reprocess the PCR reads, holding one entry per CDR3 protein. The sample comprises approximately 770,000 distinct CDR3 sequences, around 46% of which are singletons, and roughly 5% rests with the top ten. Source material: blood. The receptor set was obtained from a girl under 18 with multiple sclerosis.

This chain uses TRBV29-1 with TRBJ2-7, with 7 positions matching TRBD2. Germline assignment: CDR1 SQVTM and CDR2 ANQGSEA. The CDR3 has 12 residues. V lost 4 bases and J lost 6; bases outside the gene matches: 6. The chain's CDR3 is CSVGRREGEQYF. CDR3 DNA sequence: TGCAGCGTTGGTCGCAGGGAGGGCGAGCAGTACTTC.

The rearrangement joins TRBV2 to TRBJ2-3, with unresolved D. V was clipped by 4 bases and J by 2 bases, with 7 bases between them. In germline, CDR1 is SNHLY, CDR2 FYNNEI. The CDR3 contains 13 residues. The CDR3 DNA reads as TGTGCCAGCAGTGCGCGGTACACAGATACGCAGTATTTT. Translating it yields CASSARYTDTQYF.

The chain carries TRBV7-3 and TRBJ1-5; 10 bases map to TRBD1. CDR3 size: 14 residues. Germline CDR1 and CDR2: SGHTA and FQGTGA. The V segment lost 7 bases and the J segment 4 bases; nucleotides outside the gene matches: 4. The CDR3 protein is CASTPGQGNQPQHF. In DNA, the CDR3 is TGTGCCAGCACGCCGGGACAGGGGAATCAGCCCCAGCATTTT. The full variable domain, rest sourced from reference TRBV7-3 and TRBJ1-5, is GAGVSQTPSNKVTEKGKYVELRCDPISGHTALYWYRQSLGQGPEFLIYFQGTGAADDSGLPNDRFFAVRPEGSVSTLKIQRTERGDSAVYLCASTPGQGNQPQHFGDGTRLSIL.

V usage is TRBV6-5 and J usage is TRBJ2-1; a weak D match, TRBD2 (6 bases). Trimming stripped 4 bases from V and 5 bases from J, with 18 bases between. There are 16 residues in the CDR3. Germline V gene data show CDR1 as MNHEY and CDR2 as SVGAGI. CDR3 amino acids: CASSSRQVAAHNEQFF. CDR3 bases: TGTGCCAGCAGTTCCCGGCAGGTAGCGGCCCACAATGAGCAGTTCTTC.

The chain couples TRBV20-1 to TRBJ2-7, with 11 bases that match TRBD2. The CDR3 runs 14 residues. The trim removed 6 bases at V and 4 bases at J, leaving 8 bases unmatched. CDR1 DFQATT and CDR2 SNEGSKA come from the germline V gene (reference sequence). The CDR3 DNA follows: TGCAGTGCGTTACTAGCGGGAGTAGCGTACGAGCAGTACTTC. This codes for CSALLAGVAYEQYF.

This clonotype turned up a few times. This CDR3 is CASSKIAAQGTGELFF. The CDR3 DNA sequence: TGCGCCAGCAGCAAAATAGCGGCTCAAGGCACCGGGGAGCTGTTTTTT. The V and J genes are TRBV4-3 and TRBJ2-2, with a weak D call TRBD2 (6 bases). Germline CDR1 LGHNA, CDR2 YSLEER. This CDR3 comprises 16 residues. Trimming left V 5 bases short and J 4 bases short, with 17 bases between.

This sequence joins TRBV6-2 or TRBV6-3 and TRBJ2-5, with a tentative D call TRBD1 (6 bases). TRBJ2-7 matches the DNA end more closely, so the J call is doubtful. From germline, CDR1 is MNHEY and CDR2 SVGEGT. There are 14 residues in the CDR3. CDR3 protein: CASSPPGDVYEQYF. In DNA, the CDR3 is TGTGCCAGCAGCCCTCCAGGGGACGTCTACGAGCAGTACTTC.